This TCR beta chain was observed in a study of T-cell memory formation after mild COVID-19. From the 5' RACE reads, TCRdb called clonotypes with MiXCR, one entry per CDR3 protein. The table has 250,000 to 300,000 distinct CDR3 sequences, about 16% seen once. J gave up 7 bases and V 7 bases, and 2 bases lay outside the gene matches. The CDR3 runs 13 residues. CDR1 is MNHEY, CDR2 SVGAGI, per germline. The chain couples TRBV6-5 to TRBJ1-6; 9 bases line up with TRBD1. This sequence originates from a man in his late teens or twenties who had mild COVID-19 (a few samples of this study predate the infection). Cell type and time point are not known. The sequenced sample was PBMCs or a T cell subset sorted from them (not recorded which). The CDR3 bases are TGTGCCAGCAAGGACAGGGGCAATTCACCCCTCCACTTT. Translating it yields CASKDRGNSPLHF.